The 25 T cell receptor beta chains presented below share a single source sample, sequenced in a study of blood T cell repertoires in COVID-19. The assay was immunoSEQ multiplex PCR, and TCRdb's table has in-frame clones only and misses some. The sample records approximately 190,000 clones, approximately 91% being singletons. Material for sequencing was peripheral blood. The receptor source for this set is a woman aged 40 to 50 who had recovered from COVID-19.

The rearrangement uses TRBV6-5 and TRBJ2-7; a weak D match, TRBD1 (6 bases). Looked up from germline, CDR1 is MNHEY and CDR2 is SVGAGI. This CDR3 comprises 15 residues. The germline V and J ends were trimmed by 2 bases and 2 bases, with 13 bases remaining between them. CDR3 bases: TGTGCCAGCAGTTACGGGCGAAGGGGGACCTACGAGCAGTACTTC. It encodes CASSYGRRGTYEQYF.

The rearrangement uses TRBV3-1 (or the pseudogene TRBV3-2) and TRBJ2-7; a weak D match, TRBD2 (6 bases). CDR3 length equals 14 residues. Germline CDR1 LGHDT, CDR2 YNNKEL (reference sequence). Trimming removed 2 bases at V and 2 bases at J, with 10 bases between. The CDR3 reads CASSQFSGTYEQYF. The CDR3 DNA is TGTGCCAGCAGCCAATTTAGCGGCACCTACGAGCAGTACTTC.

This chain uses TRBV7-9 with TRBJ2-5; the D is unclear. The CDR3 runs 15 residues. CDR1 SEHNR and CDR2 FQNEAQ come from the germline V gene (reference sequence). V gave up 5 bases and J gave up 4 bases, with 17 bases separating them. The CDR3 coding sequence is TGTGCCAGCAGCCGCACCGGTCCTTCCACAGAGACCCAGTACTTC. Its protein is CASSRTGPSTETQYF.

CDR3 DNA: TGTGCCAGTAGTATAGAGCCGGGGTTACAGCCCCAGCATTTT. Residues: CASSIEPGLQPQHF. This rearrangement joins TRBV19 to TRBJ1-5; D gene ambiguous. The CDR3 is made up of 14 amino acids. With 0 bases removed from V and 7 bases from J, the gap between germline ends came to 10 bases. Germline V gene sequence: CDR1 LNHDA, CDR2 SQIVND (reference sequence).

CDR3 loop: CASSQDYSMNTEAFF. DNA of the CDR3: TGCGCCAGCAGCCAAGATTACAGCATGAACACTGAAGCTTTCTTT. The chain recombines TRBV4-3 with TRBJ1-1; D gene uncertain. This CDR3 contains 15 residues. V was clipped by 0 bases and J by 0 bases, with 8 bases between them. Germline CDR1 and CDR2: LGHNA and YSLEER.

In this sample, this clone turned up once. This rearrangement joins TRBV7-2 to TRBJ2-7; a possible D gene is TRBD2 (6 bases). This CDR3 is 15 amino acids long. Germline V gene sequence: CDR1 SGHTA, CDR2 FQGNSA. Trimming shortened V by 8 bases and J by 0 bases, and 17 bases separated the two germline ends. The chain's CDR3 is CASQLGGGLSYEQYF. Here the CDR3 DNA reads TGTGCCAGCCAATTGGGGGGAGGACTCTCCTACGAGCAGTACTTC.

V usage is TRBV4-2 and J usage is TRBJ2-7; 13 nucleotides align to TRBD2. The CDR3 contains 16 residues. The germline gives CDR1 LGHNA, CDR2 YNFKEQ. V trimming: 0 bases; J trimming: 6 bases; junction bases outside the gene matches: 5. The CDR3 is CASSQDTSGRVSEQYF. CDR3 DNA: TGTGCCAGCAGCCAAGATACTAGCGGGAGGGTCAGCGAGCAGTACTTC.

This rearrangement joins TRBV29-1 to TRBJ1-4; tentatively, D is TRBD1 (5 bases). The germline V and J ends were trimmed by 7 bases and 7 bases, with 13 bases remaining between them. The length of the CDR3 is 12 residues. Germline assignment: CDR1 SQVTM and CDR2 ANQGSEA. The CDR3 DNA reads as TGCAGCGGCCAGGGCTCGGGTGAAAAACTGTTTTTT. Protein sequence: CSGQGSGEKLFF.

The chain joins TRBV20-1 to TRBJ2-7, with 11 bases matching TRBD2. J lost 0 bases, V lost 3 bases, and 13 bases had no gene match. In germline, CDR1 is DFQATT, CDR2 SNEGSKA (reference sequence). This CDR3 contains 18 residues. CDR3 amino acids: CSASWGGLADRHSYEQYF. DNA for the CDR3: TGCAGTGCTAGTTGGGGGGGACTAGCGGATAGACACTCCTACGAGCAGTACTTC.

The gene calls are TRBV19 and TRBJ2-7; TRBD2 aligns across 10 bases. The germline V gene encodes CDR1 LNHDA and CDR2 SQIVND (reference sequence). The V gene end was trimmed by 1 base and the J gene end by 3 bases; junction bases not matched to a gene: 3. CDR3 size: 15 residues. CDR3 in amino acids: CASSIAPSGSYEQYF. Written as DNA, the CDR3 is TGTGCCAGTAGTATAGCCCCTAGCGGGAGCTACGAGCAGTACTTC.

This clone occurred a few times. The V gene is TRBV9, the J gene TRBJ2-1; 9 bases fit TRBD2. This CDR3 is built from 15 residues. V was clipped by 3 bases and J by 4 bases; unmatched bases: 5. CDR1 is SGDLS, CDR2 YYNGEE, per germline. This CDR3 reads CASSAGLAGYNEQFF. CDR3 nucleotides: TGTGCCAGCAGCGCGGGACTAGCCGGGTACAATGAGCAGTTCTTC. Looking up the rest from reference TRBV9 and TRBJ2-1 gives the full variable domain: DSGVTQTPKHLITATGQRVTLRCSPRSGDLSVYWYQQSLDQGLQFLIQYYNGEERAKGNILERFSAQQFPDLHSELNLSSLELGDSALYFCASSAGLAGYNEQFFGPGTRLTVL.

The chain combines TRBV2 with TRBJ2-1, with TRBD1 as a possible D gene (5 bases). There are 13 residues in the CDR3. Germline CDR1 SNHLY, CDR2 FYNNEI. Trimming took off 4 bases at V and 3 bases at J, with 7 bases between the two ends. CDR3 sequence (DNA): TGTGCCAGCAGTGGACAGTTCTACAATGAGCAGTTCTTC. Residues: CASSGQFYNEQFF.

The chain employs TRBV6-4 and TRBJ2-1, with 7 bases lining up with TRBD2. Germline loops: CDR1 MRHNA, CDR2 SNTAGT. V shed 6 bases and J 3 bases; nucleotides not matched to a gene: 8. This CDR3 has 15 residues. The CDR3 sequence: CASRTIAGLYNEQFF. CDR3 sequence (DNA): TGTGCCAGCAGGACAATAGCGGGCCTCTACAATGAGCAGTTCTTC.

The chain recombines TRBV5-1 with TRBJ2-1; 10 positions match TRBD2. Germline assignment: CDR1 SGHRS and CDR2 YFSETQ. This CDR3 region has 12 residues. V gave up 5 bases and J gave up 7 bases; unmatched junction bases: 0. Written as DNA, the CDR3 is TGCGCCAGCAGACTAGCGGGGAATGAGCAGTTCTTC. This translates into CASRLAGNEQFF.

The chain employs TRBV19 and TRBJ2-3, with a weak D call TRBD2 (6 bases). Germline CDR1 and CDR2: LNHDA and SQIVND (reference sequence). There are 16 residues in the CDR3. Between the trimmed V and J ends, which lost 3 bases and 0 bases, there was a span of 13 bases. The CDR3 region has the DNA TGTGCCAGTAGTATCTATAGCGGCCTTAGCACAGATACGCAGTATTTT. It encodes CASSIYSGLSTDTQYF.

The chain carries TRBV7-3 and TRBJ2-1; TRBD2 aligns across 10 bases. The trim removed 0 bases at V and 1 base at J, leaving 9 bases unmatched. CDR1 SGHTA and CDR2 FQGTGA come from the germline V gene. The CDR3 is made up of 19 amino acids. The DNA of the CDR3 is TGTGCCAGCAGCTTAACATCCCTAGCGGGAGCCCCATCCTACAATGAGCAGTTCTTC. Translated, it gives CASSLTSLAGAPSYNEQFF.

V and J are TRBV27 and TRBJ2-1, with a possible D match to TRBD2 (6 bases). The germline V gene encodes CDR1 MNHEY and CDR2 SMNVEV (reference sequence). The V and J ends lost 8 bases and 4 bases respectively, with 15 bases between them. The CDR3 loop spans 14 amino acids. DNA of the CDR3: TGTGCCAGCTTCGGGAGCCCAATGTACAATGAGCAGTTCTTC. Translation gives CASFGSPMYNEQFF.

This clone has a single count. This CDR3 reads CASSRGAGLAGELFF. The DNA for the CDR3 is TGTGCCAGTAGCCGGGGGGCCGGATTGGCCGGGGAGCTGTTTTTT. The chain is built from TRBV19 and TRBJ2-2; TRBD2 might be the D (7 bases). The CDR3 runs to 15 residues. The germline gives CDR1 LNHDA, CDR2 SQIVND (reference sequence). V lost 6 bases to trimming and J lost 6 bases, with 17 bases between them.

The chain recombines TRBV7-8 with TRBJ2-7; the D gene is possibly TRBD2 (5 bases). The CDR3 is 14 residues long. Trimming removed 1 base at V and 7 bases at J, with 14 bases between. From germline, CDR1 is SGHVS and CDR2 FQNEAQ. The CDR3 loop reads CASSLDRARGEQYF. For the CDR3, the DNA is TGTGCCAGCAGCTTAGATCGGGCAAGAGGGGAGCAGTACTTC.

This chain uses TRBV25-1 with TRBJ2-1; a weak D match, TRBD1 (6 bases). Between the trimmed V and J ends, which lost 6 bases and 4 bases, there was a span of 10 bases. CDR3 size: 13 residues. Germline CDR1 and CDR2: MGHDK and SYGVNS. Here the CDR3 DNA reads TGTGCCAGCAGGGATCAGGGGTACAATGAGCAGTTCTTC. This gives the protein CASRDQGYNEQFF.

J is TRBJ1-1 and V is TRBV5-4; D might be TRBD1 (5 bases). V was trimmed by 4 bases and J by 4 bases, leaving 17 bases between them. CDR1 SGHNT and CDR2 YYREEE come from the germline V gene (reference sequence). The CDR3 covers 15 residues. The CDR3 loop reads CASSVDLGGFTEAFF. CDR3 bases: TGTGCCAGCAGCGTAGACTTGGGGGGATTCACTGAAGCTTTCTTT. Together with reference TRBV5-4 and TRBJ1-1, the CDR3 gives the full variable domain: ETGVTQSPTHLIKTRGQQVTLRCSSQSGHNTVSWYQQALGQGPQFIFQYYREEENGRGNFPPRFSGLQFPNYSSELNVNALELDDSALYLCASSVDLGGFTEAFFGQGTRLTVV.

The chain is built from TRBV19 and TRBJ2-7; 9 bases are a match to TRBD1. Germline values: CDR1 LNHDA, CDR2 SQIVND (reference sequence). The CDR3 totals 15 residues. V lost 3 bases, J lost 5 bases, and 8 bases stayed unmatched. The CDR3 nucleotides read TGTGCCAGTAGTATGATGGGACAGGGTCTCCACGAGCAGTACTTC. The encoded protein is CASSMMGQGLHEQYF. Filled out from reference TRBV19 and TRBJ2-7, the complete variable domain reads DGGITQSPKYLFRKEGQNVTLSCEQNLNHDAMYWYRQDPGQGLRLIYYSQIVNDFQKGDIAEGYSVSREKKESFPLTVTSAQKNPTAFYLCASSMMGQGLHEQYFGPGTRLTVT.

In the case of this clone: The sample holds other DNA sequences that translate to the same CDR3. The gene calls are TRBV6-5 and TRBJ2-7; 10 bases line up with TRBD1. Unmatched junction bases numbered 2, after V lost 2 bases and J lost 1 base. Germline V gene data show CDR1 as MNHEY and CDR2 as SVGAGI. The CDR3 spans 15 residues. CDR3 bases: TGTGCCAGCAGTTACGGGGACAGGGGATCCTACGAGCAGTACTTC. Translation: CASSYGDRGSYEQYF.

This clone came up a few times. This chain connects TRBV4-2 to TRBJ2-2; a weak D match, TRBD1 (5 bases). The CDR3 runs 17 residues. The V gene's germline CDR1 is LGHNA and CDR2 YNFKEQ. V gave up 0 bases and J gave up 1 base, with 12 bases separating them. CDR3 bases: TGTGCCAGCAGCCAAGATGCTGGCAGGGTGAACACCGGGGAGCTGTTTTTT. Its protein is CASSQDAGRVNTGELFF.

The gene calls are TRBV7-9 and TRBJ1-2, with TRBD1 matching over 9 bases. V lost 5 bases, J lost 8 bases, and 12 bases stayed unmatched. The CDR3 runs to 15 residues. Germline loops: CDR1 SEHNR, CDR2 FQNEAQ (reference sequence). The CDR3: CASSTAGTGYAGYTF. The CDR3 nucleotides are TGTGCCAGCAGCACGGCCGGGACAGGGTATGCAGGCTACACCTTC.